This passage covers 23 T cell receptor beta chains from one sample sequenced in a study of molecular identifiers for immune sequencing clone quantification. TCRdb fed the PCR reads into MiXCR, producing one record per CDR3 protein. The table includes 85,000 to 100,000 distinct CDR3 sequences, 24% detected once. What was sequenced was naive CD8+ T cells from blood, with Jurkat cell RNA spiked in. As to subset: FACS-sorted CD8+CD4-CCR7+CD45RA+ naive T cells. Source of these receptors: a human donor in good health. Some libraries in this study had Jurkat cell RNA spiked in.

The chain has TRBV19 and TRBJ2-1; D is uncertain. This CDR3 contains 12 residues. From germline, CDR1 is LNHDA and CDR2 SQIVND (reference sequence). Trimming took 3 bases from V and 7 from J, leaving 7 bases between them. The CDR3 nucleotides read TGTGCCAGTAGTATCCAAGGGAATGAGCAGTTCTTC. Encoded protein: CASSIQGNEQFF.

This clonotype has a count of ten or more. The chain links TRBV7-9 to TRBJ1-6; 11 nucleotides agree with TRBD1. Germline CDR1 is SEHNR and CDR2 is FQNEAQ (reference sequence). The CDR3 sequence is 15 residues long. V was pared by 5 bases and J by 9 bases, with 6 bases of the junction left unmatched. This chain's CDR3 is CASSPGQGAGSPLHF. The CDR3 nucleotides read TGTGCCAGCAGCCCAGGACAGGGGGCGGGTTCACCCCTCCACTTT.

In its sample, this clonotype was seen many times. V and J are TRBV12-3 or TRBV12-4 and TRBJ2-1; 12 bases fit TRBD2. V shed 3 bases, J shed 15 bases, and the junction held 9 bases outside the gene matches. This CDR3 contains 14 residues. The CDR3 reads CASSLSLAGGGWFF. CDR3 DNA sequence: TGTGCCAGCAGTTTGTCGCTAGCGGGGGGGGGATGGTTCTTC.

The gene calls are TRBV7-9 and TRBJ2-2; weak D call: TRBD2 (6 bases). Germline V gives CDR1 SEHNR, CDR2 FQNEAQ (reference sequence). The CDR3 has 15 residues. V was shortened by 10 bases and J by 3 bases, with 18 bases between the two germline ends. CDR3 sequence reads: CATPERGEDTGELFF. CDR3 DNA: TGTGCCACCCCAGAGAGAGGGGAGGACACCGGGGAGCTGTTTTTT.

This clonotype was counted ten times or more. This chain links TRBV20-1 with TRBJ2-5; 8 nucleotides agree with TRBD1. The CDR3 runs 13 residues. V trimming: 7 bases; J trimming: 0 bases; junction bases outside the gene matches: 4. Germline CDR1 is DFQATT and CDR2 is SNEGSKA (reference sequence). The CDR3 loop reads CSDRDRYQETQYF. In DNA form, the CDR3 reads TGCAGTGATAGGGACAGGTACCAAGAGACCCAGTACTTC.

About this clonotype: A read error is possible here, since a much larger clone lies one base away. The rearrangement links TRBV3-1 to TRBJ2-6, with TRBD2 as a possible D gene (7 bases). The CDR3 covers 15 residues. CDR1 is LGHDT, CDR2 YNNKEL, per germline (reference sequence). CDR3 residues: CASSQGGLGPNVLTF. In DNA form, the CDR3 reads TGTGCCAGCAGCCAGGGGGGGCTTGGGCCCAACGTCCTGACTTTC.

On this clonotype itself: A much larger clone is a single base away; this may be a read error. The J gene is TRBJ2-3, the V gene TRBV24-1; perhaps TRBD1 as D (6 bases). There are 15 residues in the CDR3. The germline CDR1 and CDR2 sequences are KGHDR and SFDVKD. Trimming removed 3 bases from V and 1 base from J, with 10 bases in between. CDR3 protein: CATSDHRQGTDTQYF. The CDR3, as DNA: TGTGCCACCAGTGATCATAGACAGGGCACAGATACGCAGTATTTT.

This clonotype appeared a few times. Being one base from a much bigger clone, this may be a read error. The chain uses TRBV7-9 and TRBJ2-2; possible D gene TRBD2, 5 bases. CDR1 is SEHNR, CDR2 FQNEAQ, per germline (reference sequence). The CDR3 totals 14 residues. CDR3 region: CASSLAGNTGELSF. CDR3 sequence (DNA): TGTGCCAGCAGCTTAGCGGGGAACACCGGGGAGCTGTCTTTT.

Worth noting for this clonotype: This clone may be a read error of a much larger clone one base away. The chain is built from TRBV6-2 or TRBV6-3 and TRBJ2-3; D ambiguous. The CDR3 runs to 16 residues. CDR1 and CDR2 (germline): MNHEY, SVGEGT. Trimming took 3 bases from V and 0 from J, leaving 13 bases between them. This CDR3 reads CASSYGLGCSTDTQYF. The CDR3 DNA reads TGTGCCAGCAGTTATGGGCTAGGGTGTAGCACAGATACGCAGTATTTT.

The chain is built from TRBV28 and TRBJ1-3; D not certain. The CDR3 has 13 residues. Germline V CDR1 and CDR2: MDHEN, SYDVKM. V was shortened by 3 bases and J by 0 bases, with 3 bases between the two germline ends. CDR3 region: CASSFPSGNTIYF. The CDR3 bases are TGTGCCAGCAGTTTCCCCTCTGGAAACACCATATATTTT.

This clonotype was observed many times. This sequence joins TRBV20-1 and TRBJ2-7; D remains ambiguous. V lost 4 bases to trimming and J lost 0 bases, with 10 bases between them. CDR1 and CDR2 from the germline V gene are DFQATT and SNEGSKA (reference sequence). The CDR3 has 13 residues. The CDR3 DNA reads as TGCAGTGCTACCGGACCACACTCCTACGAGCAGTACTTC. This encodes CSATGPHSYEQYF.

This clonotype has a count of ten or more. The chain couples TRBV3-1 to TRBJ2-3, with D perhaps being TRBD1 or TRBD2 (5 bases each). CDR3 length equals 14 residues. V gave up 1 base and J gave up 3 bases, with 8 bases separating them. CDR1 is LGHDT, CDR2 YNNKEL, per germline (reference sequence). As DNA, the CDR3 is TGTGCCAGCAGCCAAGTGGGGGTTACAGATACGCAGTATTTT. Translated, it gives CASSQVGVTDTQYF.

Turning to this clonotype: A clone one base away is much larger, so this may be a read error. For the CDR3, the DNA is TGTGCCAGTAGTATTGGGGGTAGTCGGGTTATAGAGACCCAGTACTTC. This sequence encodes CASSIGGSRVIETQYF. The V call is TRBV19, the J call TRBJ2-5, with D tentatively TRBD1 or TRBD2 (5 bases each). Germline V gives CDR1 LNHDA, CDR2 SQIVND (reference sequence). The CDR3 extends over 16 amino acids. Between the trimmed V and J ends, which lost 3 bases and 4 bases, there was a span of 18 bases.

This clonotype showed up many times. The chain employs TRBV29-1 and TRBJ2-3, with D possibly matching TRBD2 (6 bases). V was cut by 4 bases and J by 8 bases, with 22 bases left in between. CDR3 length: 15 amino acids. The germline CDR1 and CDR2 sequences are SQVTM and ANQGSEA. CDR3 DNA: TGCAGCGTTGGTGAACCGGGACTGACACTTCTTACGCAGTATTTT. The encoded protein is CSVGEPGLTLLTQYF.

In this sample, this clonotype turned up a few times. The chain links TRBV10-3 to TRBJ2-7; D may be TRBD2 (6 bases). Between the trimmed V and J ends, which lost 0 bases and 0 bases, there was a span of 18 bases. This CDR3 has 18 amino acids. CDR1 and CDR2 (germline): ENHRY, SYGVKD. CDR3 nucleotide sequence: TGTGCCATCAGTGAGTCTCCAGCGGGCACAAGGAGCTCCTACGAGCAGTACTTC. It specifies CAISESPAGTRSSYEQYF.

This clonotype has at least ten counts. The V call is TRBV6-5, the J call TRBJ2-2; no clear D gene. CDR1 and CDR2 from the germline V gene are MNHEY and SVGAGI. The CDR3 consists of 15 residues. Trimming removed 2 bases at V and 1 base at J, with 8 bases between. The CDR3 sequence: CASSYGRQNTGELFF. The CDR3 region has the DNA TGTGCCAGCAGTTACGGGCGGCAGAACACCGGGGAGCTGTTTTTT.

At least ten counts were recorded for this clonotype. The chain joins TRBV15 to TRBJ1-1, with D unresolved. V was clipped by 4 bases and J by 3 bases, with 9 bases between them. This CDR3 is 13 amino acids long. Germline CDR1 reads LNHNV; CDR2 reads YYDKDF (reference sequence). In nucleotides, the CDR3 is TGTGCCACCAGCACTGGGGATTACACTGAAGCTTTCTTT. Protein: CATSTGDYTEAFF.

Many counts were recorded for this clonotype. The rearrangement joins TRBV6-2 or TRBV6-3 to TRBJ1-2, with a tentative D call TRBD1 (6 bases). V was cut by 7 bases and J by 2 bases, with 20 bases left in between. This CDR3 spans 16 amino acids. Germline CDR1 reads MNHEY; CDR2 reads SVGEGT. The CDR3 here is CASTYNRELPNYGYTF. CDR3 DNA: TGTGCCAGCACTTATAACAGGGAACTCCCGAACTATGGCTACACCTTC.

This clonotype was detected many times. The rearrangement links TRBV7-9 to TRBJ2-7; no clear D. The CDR3 has 14 residues. Germline V gene data show CDR1 as SEHNR and CDR2 as FQNEAQ (reference sequence). Between the trimmed V and J ends, which lost 4 bases and 2 bases, there was a span of 12 bases. CDR3 DNA: TGTGCCAGCAGCTCAGAGATCGGACCCTACGAGCAGTACTTC. Encoded protein: CASSSEIGPYEQYF.

This clonotype was seen more than once but under ten times. The V call is TRBV27, the J call TRBJ2-1, with 8 nucleotides matching TRBD2. The germline CDR1 and CDR2 sequences are MNHEY and SMNVEV (reference sequence). Losses at the gene ends were 0 bases for V and 2 bases for J; bases not matched to a gene: 3. The CDR3 is 16 residues long. CDR3 DNA sequence: TGTGCCAGCAGTTTATCGGCGGGACTAGCCTACAATGAGCAGTTCTTC. This gives the protein CASSLSAGLAYNEQFF.

CDR3 sequence reads: CASSSWTGTYEQYF. DNA of the CDR3: TGTGCCAGCAGCTCCTGGACAGGGACCTACGAGCAGTACTTC. The chain is built from TRBV7-2 and TRBJ2-7; 8 bases fit TRBD1. The J segment lost 2 bases and the V segment lost 4 bases, leaving 4 bases of the junction unmatched. This CDR3 region has 14 residues. The germline V gene has CDR1 SGHTA and CDR2 FQGNSA.

This clonotype was seen once. A much larger clone lies a single base off, so this may be a read error. Given the absence of the conserved phenylalanine or tryptophan at the CDR3 end, a read error is likely. V gene TRBV7-6 combines with J gene TRBJ2-1, with D possibly TRBD1 on 6 matching bases. Trimming took off 4 bases at V and 9 bases at J, with 13 bases between the two ends. The CDR3 has 13 residues. CDR1 is SGHVS, CDR2 FNYEAQ, per germline. The CDR3 nucleotides are TGTGCCAGCAGCTCGGACAGTCCGGGTGAGCAGTTCTGC. This sequence encodes CASSSDSPGEQFC.

This CDR3 is CSADRGLGNEQYF. As DNA, the CDR3 is TGCAGTGCTGACAGGGGGCTGGGGAACGAGCAGTACTTC. This chain links TRBV20-1 with TRBJ2-7; TRBD1 matches 10 bases. This CDR3 contains 13 residues. V was pared by 5 bases and J by 5 bases, with 6 bases of the junction left unmatched. CDR1 DFQATT and CDR2 SNEGSKA come from the germline V gene (reference sequence).